The present TCR beta chain was sequenced within a study of early T cells in non-severe SARS-CoV-2 infection (dated by TCRdb to the early 2020s). With regard to the full study: TCR sequencing used bulk RNA from unsorted whole blood, so alpha and beta chains could not be paired.

Summary of the overall study and its limitations: VDJdb matching was skewed toward anti-spike CD8 responses, so virus-specific expansions were likely underestimated and private and CD4 specificities were missed.

The library came from 5' RACE. For sequencing, a NextSeq 500 was employed. In the TCR library protocol, unique molecular identifiers were attached to individual cDNA molecules to correct for PCR bias and sequencing error. Both TCR alpha and beta chains were sequenced, and tight co-correlation was observed between alpha and beta sequence abundances in each sample. Concerning the study's data processing: Decombinator V4 was used to annotate the V gene, J gene and CDR3 of the TCR sequences. Expanded TCRs were defined as changing significantly between any two time points under a Poisson model with p below 0.0001. TCR abundances were normalised to the total number of TCRs sequenced per sample and were expressed as counts per million. MAIT TCRs were defined by TRAV1-2 paired with TRAJ12, TRAJ20 or TRAJ33, and iNKT TCRs by TRAV10 paired with TRAJ18. VDJdb, accessed on 1 November 2021, was searched for TCRs annotated for CMV, EBV and SARS-CoV-2, and TCRs annotated for more than one antigen were excluded. Using fastp trimming at Q25 and MiXCR clonotype assembly, TCRdb reanalyzed the public sequencing data and kept in-frame beta chains. Duplicate CDR3 protein sequences are folded into a single record with the most common DNA and genes. These V and J calls originate from TCRdb's pipeline instead of the authors' own analysis. Recorded for this sample are tens of thousands of distinct CDR3 sequences; approximately 12% of them occurred a single time. About 4.2% of the sample is taken by the ten largest.

This clonotype was seen repeatedly, ten times or more. It lacks a known antigen. No much larger clonotype is one base removed from it; base qualities were not supplied. Trimming at the junction amounts to 3 bases on V and 3 bases on J, and the germline ends lie 11 bases apart. Based on the germline V gene, the CDR1 and CDR2 sequences are SGHTA and FQGNSA. The CDR3 numbers 15 residues from cysteine through phenylalanine. Only the CDR3 DNA is retained, 45 bases long and in frame from the first base. Set within a cohort of healthcare workers in London, UK, this nested case-control study involved weekly PCR testing of nasopharyngeal swabs along with blood sampling. Healthcare workers were enrolled in the week of the UK lockdown, from 23 to 31 March 2020, and were followed every week for up to roughly 15 weeks.

What was sequenced was whole blood. The chain is made from TRBV7-2 and TRBJ1-4; the best D guess is TRBD1, with 6 bases matching. The source is an adult who was a healthcare worker with PCR-confirmed SARS-CoV-2 infection or an uninfected control (not recorded which). The DNA reads TGTGCCAGCAGCTTCGGACAGTATTCTAATGAAAAACTGTTTTTT. Its protein product is CASSFGQYSNEKLFF.